This is a list of T cell receptor beta chains from one sample in a study of blood T cell repertoires in COVID-19. Measured with immunoSEQ multiplex PCR; TCRdb has only the in-frame clones, and not every one. The sample lists tens of thousands of clones, over 80% occurring once. Sequencing was performed on peripheral blood. The source of these receptors is a human donor in a cohort sampled during active COVID-19. CDR3s include the opening cysteine and the closing phenylalanine or tryptophan. The order of the fields is J gene, clone size, D gene, V gene, CDR3 DNA, CDR3 protein. A D gene is named only where the DNA matches it firmly. Some rows have no size entry. The others give once, few or many, or a class for an expanded clone.

TRBJ2-3	.	TRBD2	TRBV7-8	TGTGCCAGCAGCCCGCCGGGACTAGCGGGAGGAGGGCCGGGAGATACGCAGTATTTT	CASSPPGLAGGGPGDTQYF
TRBJ1-2	.	TRBD1	TRBV28	TGTGCCAGCAGCCCACCAGACAGGGAAGGCTACACCTTC	CASSPPDREGYTF
TRBJ2-3	.	.	TRBV10-3	TGTGCCATCAGCGTGTCAGGTGGAGATACGCAGTATTTT	CAISVSGGDTQYF
TRBJ1-1	.	.	TRBV6-5	TGTGCAAGAACCAGAGGCACTGAAGCTTTCTTT	CARTRGTEAFF
TRBJ2-7	once	.	TRBV9	TGTGCCAGCAGCCCCCGCCTTGGCGGGCTTGCCTACGAGCAGTACTTC	CASSPRLGGLAYEQYF
TRBJ1-5	.	.	TRBV19	TGTGCCAGTAGTATAGCCCCCTCTATCCAGCCCCAGCATTTT	CASSIAPSIQPQHF
TRBJ2-7	.	TRBD1	TRBV7-9	TGTGCCAGCAGCCGGGGACAGAGGAGCTCCTACGAGCAGTACTTC	CASSRGQRSSYEQYF
TRBJ1-2	.	TRBD1	TRBV5-1	TGCGCCAGCAGCTACCTGGGACAGGGGCCCGATGGCTACACCTTC	CASSYLGQGPDGYTF
TRBJ2-2	.	TRBD2	TRBV3-1/TRBV3-2	TGTGCCAGCAGCGTTAGCGGGAGCGGGGAGCTGTTTTTT	CASSVSGSGELFF
TRBJ1-4	.	TRBD1	TRBV19	TGTGCCAGTAGTTCAACCGGGACAGGGGGAAAACTGTTTTTT	CASSSTGTGGKLFF
TRBJ2-7	.	TRBD2	TRBV4-1	TGCGCCAGCAGCACCCAAGCGGGAGTGCCCTACGAGCAGTACTTC	CASSTQAGVPYEQYF
TRBJ1-1	.	.	TRBV28	TGTGCCAGCAGTTCAGGGACATCTCTGGCGACTTTCTTT	CASSSGTSLATFF
TRBJ1-3	.	.	TRBV9	TGTGCCAGCAGCGCACAGGGTTCTACTGGAAACACCATATATTTT	CASSAQGSTGNTIYF
TRBJ2-3	.	.	TRBV5-1	TGCGCCAGCAGCTTGGCCGCACAGGGCACAGATACGCAGTATTTT	CASSLAAQGTDTQYF
TRBJ2-1	.	.	TRBV30	TGTGCCTGGTCGGAGAGAGGGGAGCAGTTCTTC	CAWSERGEQFF
TRBJ2-1	.	TRBD2	TRBV28	TGTGCCAGCAGTTCCATAGCGGGAGGGGGTTTCAATGAGCAGTTCTTC	CASSSIAGGGFNEQFF
TRBJ2-1	.	TRBD2	TRBV5-5	TGTGCCAGCAGCTTGACTAGCGGCTACAATGAGCAGTTCTTC	CASSLTSGYNEQFF
TRBJ2-7	.	TRBD1	TRBV3-1/TRBV3-2	TGTGCCAGCAGCCAAGAATTGACCCCATGGGGAGAGGGTCCAGGGGGTTACGAGCAGTACTTC	CASSQELTPWGEGPGGYEQYF
TRBJ1-2	few	.	TRBV12-5	TGTGCTAGTGGTTTGGTACTCGGAACTAAGCAGGCAATAGCGACCTTC	CASGLVLGTKQAIATF
TRBJ2-7	.	TRBD2	TRBV4-1	TGCGCCAGCAGCCAAGAGGCTAGCGGGCATAGCTCCTACGAGCAGTACTTC	CASSQEASGHSSYEQYF
TRBJ2-1	.	.	TRBV10-3	TGTGCCATCAGCTCCCCGAGCTCCTACAATGAGCAGTTCTTC	CAISSPSSYNEQFF
TRBJ1-1	.	.	TRBV6-5	TGTGCCAGCAGCCAGGGAGGGGAAGCTTTCTTT	CASSQGGEAFF
TRBJ1-5	.	.	TRBV28	TGTGCCAGCAGTTTTGGCGCCAGGGGTGGCCATCAGCCCCAGCATTTT	CASSFGARGGHQPQHF
TRBJ2-4	.	.	TRBV18	TGTGCCAGCTCACCAAAAGAGGCGGCCAAAAACATTCAGTACTTC	CASSPKEAAKNIQYF
TRBJ2-1	.	TRBD2	TRBV19	TGTGCCAGCACCGGGACTAGCGGGGCACACAATGAGCAGTTCTTC	CASTGTSGAHNEQFF
TRBJ1-4	.	TRBD1	TRBV28	TGTGCCAGCAGTTTCAAGGATAACAGGGGGCGCCGTGAAAAACTGTTTTTT	CASSFKDNRGRREKLFF
TRBJ1-2	.	.	TRBV7-9	TGTGCCAGCAGCCCGGCTGAGGGGGACTATGTTAGCTATGGCTACACCTTC	CASSPAEGDYVSYGYTF
TRBJ1-5	once	TRBD1	TRBV7-9	TGTGCCAGCAGCTTATACCCCGGACAGGAGGGGACCAATCAGCCCCAGCATTTT	CASSLYPGQEGTNQPQHF
TRBJ2-2	.	.	TRBV13	TGTGCCAGCAGCTTAGGACAGGGCACCGGGGAGCTGTTTTTT	CASSLGQGTGELFF
TRBJ2-2	.	.	TRBV27	TGTGCCAGCAGTTTAAACCCCCCAGGGGCGGACACCGGGGAGCTGTTTTTT	CASSLNPPGADTGELFF
TRBJ1-1	once	.	TRBV7-3	TGTGCCAGCAGCTTCTCGGGGGGGAACACTGAAGCTTTCTTT	CASSFSGGNTEAFF
TRBJ1-3	.	.	TRBV11-2	TGTGCCAGCGCCCAAAGAGGTAGAGGAAACACCATATATTTT	CASAQRGRGNTIYF
TRBJ1-2	.	.	TRBV5-4	TGTGCCAGCAGCAACTCCGCAAACAACAGGGTGGAAGGCTACACCTTC	CASSNSANNRVEGYTF
TRBJ2-3	few	TRBD2	TRBV27	TGTGCCAGCAGTTTGCGGGAGGGCCTGACAGATACGCAGTATTTT	CASSLREGLTDTQYF
TRBJ2-7	.	.	TRBV28	TGTGCCAGCAGAGGGAGGTACGAGCAGTACTTC	CASRGRYEQYF
TRBJ1-2	.	.	TRBV5-1	TGCGCCAGCAGCTTGGATTCGGGGGATCTTGGGTCTTGGGGCTACACCTTC	CASSLDSGDLGSWGYTF
TRBJ1-5	.	TRBD1	TRBV19	TGTGCCAGTAGGTCCCAGGGGGTCGCCCCCAATCAGCCCCAGCATTTT	CASRSQGVAPNQPQHF
TRBJ2-3	.	TRBD2	TRBV4-1	TGCGCCAGCAGCCAAGACATCCGACTAGCATCATCTGAAGATACGCAGTATTTT	CASSQDIRLASSEDTQYF
TRBJ1-3	.	.	TRBV18	TGTGCCAGCTCACCCCGGAGGGGCGACTCTGGAAACACCATATATTTT	CASSPRRGDSGNTIYF
TRBJ2-1	.	.	TRBV7-8	TGTGCCAGCAGCTTAATAGGGGATGAGCAGTTCTTC	CASSLIGDEQFF
TRBJ2-5	.	TRBD1	TRBV7-2	TGTGCCAGCAGCTCGACAGGGCGAGGGGGGACCCAGTACTTC	CASSSTGRGGTQYF
TRBJ2-3	.	.	TRBV3-1/TRBV3-2	TGTGCCAGCAGCCAAGGGGACTCCACAGATACGCAGTATTTT	CASSQGDSTDTQYF
TRBJ2-7	few	.	TRBV21-1	TGTGCCAGCAGCAAAGCGCCCCATGTTTCCGTGGAGGACGAGCAGTACTTC	CASSKAPHVSVEDEQYF
TRBJ2-3	.	TRBD1	TRBV7-9	TGTGCCAGCAGCCCCGGGACAGGCCCATTTCTCACAGATACGCAGTATTTT	CASSPGTGPFLTDTQYF
TRBJ2-1	.	.	TRBV10-3	TGTGCCATCAGTGCGTTGGTTCCAGGGGTCCAAAATGAGCAGTTCTTC	CAISALVPGVQNEQFF
TRBJ1-1	.	.	TRBV6-6	TGTGCCAGCAGTATGGCCGGGAGGAACACTGAAGCTTTCTTT	CASSMAGRNTEAFF
TRBJ1-2	once	.	TRBV6-6	TGTGCCAGCAGTTACTCCGACAAGCCCCTCTATGGCTACACCTTC	CASSYSDKPLYGYTF
TRBJ1-2	.	TRBD1	TRBV10-3	TGTGCCATCAGTGAGTCGAAGGGCAGGGGGCGCGATGGCTACACCTTC	CAISESKGRGRDGYTF
TRBJ1-3	few	.	TRBV2	TGTGCCAGCAGTATCACGGCTGGAAACACCATATATTTT	CASSITAGNTIYF
TRBJ1-1	.	.	TRBV5-1	TGCGCCAGCAGTCCTACCCTGGCGGACACTGAAGCTTTCTTT	CASSPTLADTEAFF
TRBJ2-5	.	TRBD2	TRBV7-9	TGTGCCAGCAGCTTAAGTGGCGGGAGGGCCCGGGAGACCCAGTACTTC	CASSLSGGRARETQYF
TRBJ1-1	.	TRBD1	TRBV28	TGTGCCAGCAGTTTTTGGACAGGAGGAGCTTTCTTT	CASSFWTGGAFF
TRBJ2-3	.	.	TRBV3-1/TRBV3-2	TGTGCCAGCAGCCAAGCCCTAGGGGGCGGGACCGCCCCAGATACGCAGTATTTT	CASSQALGGGTAPDTQYF
TRBJ1-2	.	.	TRBV14	TGTGCCAGCAGCCAAGGAAGGGGCATGGATGGCTACACCTTC	CASSQGRGMDGYTF